The sequence of this T cell receptor beta chain was determined in a study of T cells after yellow fever vaccination. Overall study: SMART-Seq v4 Ultra Low Input prepared the low-cell-number fractions.

Overall study results and limits: It was a small share of clonotypes that appeared in both CD4 and CD8 compartments. The bulk population could contribute abundant contaminating clonotypes to FACS-sorted repertoires.

Concerning this clonotype: What it binds is unknown.

TCRdb independently ran MiXCR on the 5' RACE reads; one entry per CDR3 protein. The table lists 450,000 to 550,000 distinct CDR3 sequences, roughly a fifth of them singletons. Per germline, CDR1 LGHDT and CDR2 YNNKEL (reference sequence). V was cut by 1 base and J by 6 bases, with 19 bases left in between. The CDR3 spans 17 residues. The sequenced sample was PBMCs, obtained more than 20 days after the first yellow fever vaccination. The V and J genes are TRBV3-1 and TRBJ2-1; D ambiguous. The clonotype comes from a young man who received the YFV17D yellow fever vaccine. For the CDR3, the DNA is TGTGCCAGCAGCCAAGGTGTGATCTCACGATCACTCAATGAGCAGTTCTTC. The encoded protein is CASSQGVISRSLNEQFF.